The 9 T cell receptor beta chains listed next were all sequenced from one sample in a study of blood T cell repertoires in COVID-19. TCRdb's copy holds only in-frame clones and misses some; the assay was immunoSEQ multiplex PCR. Among 150,000 or so clones listed, about 85% were seen once. The sequencing sample was made of peripheral blood. The source is a man aged 55 to 70 who had recovered from COVID-19.

This rearrangement joins TRBV15 to TRBJ2-3; D is perhaps TRBD2 (6 bases). Trimming pared 9 bases from V and 1 base from J, leaving 14 bases between. The CDR3 is 14 residues long. Germline V gene lookup returns CDR1 LNHNV and CDR2 YYDKDF (reference sequence). The DNA of the CDR3 is TGTGCCACAAATCCGGGACTCCGCACAGATACGCAGTATTTT. It translates to CATNPGLRTDTQYF.

The V call is TRBV12-3 or TRBV12-4, the J call TRBJ2-7; the D gene is possibly TRBD2 (5 bases). The CDR3 is 11 residues long. V was cut by 10 bases and J by 3 bases, with 10 bases left in between. The DNA of the CDR3 is TGTGCCACCACACGGGGCTACGAGCAGTACTTC. Translating gives CATTRGYEQYF.

V usage is TRBV7-8 and J usage is TRBJ1-1; 7 bases match TRBD1. Germline V lookup: CDR1 SGHVS, CDR2 FQNEAQ. The CDR3 totals 14 residues. The trim removed 3 bases at V and 2 bases at J, leaving 3 bases unmatched. CDR3 amino acids: CASSFDRVNTEAFF. The CDR3 DNA is TGTGCCAGCAGCTTCGACAGGGTTAACACTGAAGCTTTCTTT.

The chain has TRBV13 and TRBJ1-2; TRBD1 might be the D (5 bases). V lost 3 bases and J 1 base, leaving 12 bases between the germline ends. Germline V gene lookup returns CDR1 PRHDT and CDR2 FYEKMQ (reference sequence). CDR3 length equals 15 residues. CDR3 loop: CASSLGRGVNYGYTF. DNA of the CDR3: TGTGCCAGCAGCTTGGGGCGGGGGGTTAACTATGGCTACACCTTC.

The CDR3 is CASSGVSNEQFF. CDR3 DNA: TGTGCCAGCAGCGGGGTCTCCAATGAGCAGTTCTTC. This chain connects TRBV2 to TRBJ2-1, with D possibly TRBD2 on 5 matching bases. Germline lookup yields CDR1 SNHLY and CDR2 FYNNEI. The CDR3 contains 12 residues. V was cut by 6 bases and J by 6 bases, with 9 bases left in between. Drawing the rest from reference TRBV2 and TRBJ2-1, the complete variable domain is EPEVTQTPSHQVTQMGQEVILRCVPISNHLYFYWYRQILGQKVEFLVSFYNNEISEKSEIFDDQFSVERPDGSNFTLKIRSTKLEDSAMYFCASSGVSNEQFFGPGTRLTVL.

V gene TRBV7-9 combines with J gene TRBJ2-7; TRBD2 matches 8 bases. This CDR3 region has 15 residues. Germline V gene data show CDR1 as SEHNR and CDR2 as FQNEAQ (reference sequence). J was trimmed by 0 bases and V by 6 bases; bases with no gene match: 7. CDR3 loop: CASRIYGGDSYEQYF. In nucleotides, the CDR3 is TGTGCCAGCAGAATTTACGGGGGGGACTCCTACGAGCAGTACTTC.

CDR3 bases: TGTGCCAGCAGTTCCGGGGCAGATACGCAGTATTTT. Amino acid sequence: CASSSGADTQYF. V gene TRBV6-2 or TRBV6-3 combines with J gene TRBJ2-3; tentative D call: TRBD2 (5 bases). Between the trimmed V and J ends, which lost 4 bases and 4 bases, there was a span of 6 bases. In germline, CDR1 is MNHEY, CDR2 SVGEGT. This CDR3 contains 12 residues.

The chain employs TRBV7-6 and TRBJ2-5; 9 bases agree with TRBD2. J gave up 1 base and V 2 bases, and 2 bases lay outside the gene matches. The CDR3 contains 15 residues. CDR1 and CDR2 (germline): SGHVS, FNYEAQ. CDR3 coding DNA: TGTGCCAGCAGCTTACTAGCGGGGCCCCAAGAGACCCAGTACTTC. It is translated as CASSLLAGPQETQYF.

As concerns this clone: Other DNA sequences in the sample encode the same CDR3. CDR3 bases: TGTGCCAGCAGCTTAGACAGGGAGACTGAAGCTTTCTTT. Its translation: CASSLDRETEAFF. V is TRBV7-3 and J is TRBJ1-1; TRBD1 matches 7 bases. The CDR3 spans 13 residues. V shed 2 bases and J 5 bases; nucleotides not matched to a gene: 2. The germline V gene has CDR1 SGHTA and CDR2 FQGTGA.